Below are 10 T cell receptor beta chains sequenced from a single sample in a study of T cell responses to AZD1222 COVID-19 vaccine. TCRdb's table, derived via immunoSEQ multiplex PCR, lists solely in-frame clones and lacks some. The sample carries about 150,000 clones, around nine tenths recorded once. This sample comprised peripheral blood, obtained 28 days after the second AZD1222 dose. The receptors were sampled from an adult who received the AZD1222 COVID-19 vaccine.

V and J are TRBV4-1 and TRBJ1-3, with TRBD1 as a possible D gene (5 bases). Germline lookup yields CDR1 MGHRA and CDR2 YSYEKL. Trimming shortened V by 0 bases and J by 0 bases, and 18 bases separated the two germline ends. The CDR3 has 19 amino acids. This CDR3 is CASSQDNRGKGYSGNTIYF. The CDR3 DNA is TGCGCCAGCAGCCAAGATAACCGGGGAAAGGGGTACTCTGGAAACACCATATATTTT.

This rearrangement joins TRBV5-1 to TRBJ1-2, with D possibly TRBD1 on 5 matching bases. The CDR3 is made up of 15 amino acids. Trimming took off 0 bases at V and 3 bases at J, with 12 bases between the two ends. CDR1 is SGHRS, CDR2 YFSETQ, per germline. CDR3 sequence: CASSLGQRVDYGYTF. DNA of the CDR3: TGCGCCAGCAGCTTGGGACAGCGGGTAGACTATGGCTACACCTTC. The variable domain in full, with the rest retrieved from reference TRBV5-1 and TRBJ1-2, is KAGVTQTPRYLIKTRGQQVTLSCSPISGHRSVSWYQQTPGQGLQFLFEYFSETQRNKGNFPGRFSGRQFSNSRSEMNVSTLELGDSALYLCASSLGQRVDYGYTFGSGTRLTVV.

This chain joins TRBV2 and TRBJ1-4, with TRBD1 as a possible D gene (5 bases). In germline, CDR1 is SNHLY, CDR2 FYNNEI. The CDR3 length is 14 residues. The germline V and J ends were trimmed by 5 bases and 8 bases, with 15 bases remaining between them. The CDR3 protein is CASSPRGAREKLFF. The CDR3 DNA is TGTGCCAGCAGTCCGCGCGGGGCCCGGGAAAAACTGTTTTTT.

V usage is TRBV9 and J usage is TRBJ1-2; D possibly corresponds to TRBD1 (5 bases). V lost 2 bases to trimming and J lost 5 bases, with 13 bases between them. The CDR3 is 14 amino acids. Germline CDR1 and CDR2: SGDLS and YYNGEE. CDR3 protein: CASSVRDGFYGYTF. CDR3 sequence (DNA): TGTGCCAGCAGCGTCCGGGACGGATTTTATGGCTACACCTTC. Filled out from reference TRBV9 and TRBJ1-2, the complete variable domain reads DSGVTQTPKHLITATGQRVTLRCSPRSGDLSVYWYQQSLDQGLQFLIQYYNGEERAKGNILERFSAQQFPDLHSELNLSSLELGDSALYFCASSVRDGFYGYTFGSGTRLTVV.

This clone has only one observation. CDR3 region: CASSEGQINEKLFF. CDR3 coding DNA: TGTGCCAGCAGTGAAGGGCAGATTAATGAAAAACTGTTTTTT. The J gene is TRBJ1-4, the V gene TRBV6-1, with D hard to call. Germline loops: CDR1 MNHNS, CDR2 SASEGT. V lost 1 base and J 4 bases, leaving 7 bases between the germline ends. The CDR3 totals 14 residues.

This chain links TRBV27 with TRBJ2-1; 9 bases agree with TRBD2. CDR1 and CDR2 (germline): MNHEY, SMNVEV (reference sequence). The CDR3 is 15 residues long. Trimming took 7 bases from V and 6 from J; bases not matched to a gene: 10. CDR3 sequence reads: CASTMRLAGPNEQFF. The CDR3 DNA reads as TGTGCCAGCACCATGAGGCTAGCGGGGCCCAATGAGCAGTTCTTC.

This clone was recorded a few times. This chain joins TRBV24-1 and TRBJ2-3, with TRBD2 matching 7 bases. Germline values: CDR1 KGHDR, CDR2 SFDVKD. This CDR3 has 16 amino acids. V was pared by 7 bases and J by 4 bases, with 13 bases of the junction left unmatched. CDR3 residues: CATSRGGEPYADTQYF. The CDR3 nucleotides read TGTGCCACCAGCCGTGGGGGGGAACCCTACGCAGATACGCAGTATTTT.

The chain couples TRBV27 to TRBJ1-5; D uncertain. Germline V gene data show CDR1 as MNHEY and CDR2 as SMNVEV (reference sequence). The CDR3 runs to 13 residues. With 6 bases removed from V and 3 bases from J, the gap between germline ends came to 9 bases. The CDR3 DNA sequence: TGTGCCAGCAGCCCCTCCCCCAATCAGCCCCAGCATTTT. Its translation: CASSPSPNQPQHF.

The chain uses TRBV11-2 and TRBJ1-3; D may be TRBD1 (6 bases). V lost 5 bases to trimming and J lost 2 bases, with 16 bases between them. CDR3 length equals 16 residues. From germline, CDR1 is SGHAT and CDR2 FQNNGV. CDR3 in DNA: TGTGCCAGCAGCACCCTCAGGGGTCGAACTGGAAACACCATATATTTT. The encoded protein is CASSTLRGRTGNTIYF.

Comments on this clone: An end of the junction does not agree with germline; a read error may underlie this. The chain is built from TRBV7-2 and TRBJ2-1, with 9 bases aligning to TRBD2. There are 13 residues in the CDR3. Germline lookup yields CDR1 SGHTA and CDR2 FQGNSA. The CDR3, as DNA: TGTGCCAGCACCTTAACTAGCGGGAATGAGCAGTTCTTC. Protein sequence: CASTLTSGNEQFF.